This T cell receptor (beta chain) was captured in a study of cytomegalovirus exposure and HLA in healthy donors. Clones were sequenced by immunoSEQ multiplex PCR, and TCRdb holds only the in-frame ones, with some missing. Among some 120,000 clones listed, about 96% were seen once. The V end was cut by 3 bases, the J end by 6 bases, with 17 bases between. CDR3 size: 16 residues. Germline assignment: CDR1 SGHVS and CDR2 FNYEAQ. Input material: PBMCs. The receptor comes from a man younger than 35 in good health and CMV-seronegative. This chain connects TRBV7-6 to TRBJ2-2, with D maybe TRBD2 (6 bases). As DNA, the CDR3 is TGTGCCAGCAGCTTGACACGGGACCCGGGGGCCGGGGAGCTGTTTTTT. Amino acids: CASSLTRDPGAGELFF.